This TCR beta chain is from a study of cytomegalovirus exposure and HLA in healthy donors (dated by TCRdb to 2016 to 2017). Looking at the study overall: According to an earlier analysis of several hundred of the donors, 150 million to 200 million T cells yielded approximately 120 million unique TCR beta sequences and approximately 300 Gb of sequence data. Using immunosequencing, the study profiled T cell repertoires from 550 to 750 subjects and related those repertoires to cytomegalovirus serostatus. HLA typing covered class I and class II loci at four-digit resolution. All discovery cohort repertoires had been generated on a single sequencing platform. Rather than using new phenotypic data, the later analysis identified candidate immune exposures from TCR beta sequences and from how often those sequences occurred across donors. A later genetic analysis used genome-wide SNP genotypes for 398 of the 666 donors, treating that subset as a discovery cohort. Among the approximately 400 genotyped donors, around 81% belonged to the genetic ancestry cluster associated with self-reported Caucasian donors. Several DR-DQ haplotypes were treated as single units for association and clustering because of strong linkage in the cohort. An early release covering 550 to 700 HLA-typed donors comprised about 310 gigabases of sequencing data and around 80 million unique TCR sequences. The number of donors typed differed by locus, with about 629-640 for A, B, C, DRB1 and DQB1, roughly 550 for DQA1, under 610 for DPA1, and over 400 for DPB1. To predict cytomegalovirus infection status, the study combined high-throughput TCR immunosequencing, statistical association of individual TCRs with disease status, and machine learning. A separate validation cohort of 100 to 150 different subjects was used in addition to the roughly 720-subject first cohort. An earlier analysis of around 540 of the donors applied high-throughput TCR beta sequencing to assess whether each TCR beta V gene segment acted as functional or pseudogenic. To study patterns of TCR occurrence, a later analysis re-analyzed previously published TCR beta repertoires from 500 to 850 donors and added high-resolution HLA genotyping. Donor age, sex, ethnicity and CMV serostatus were compiled alongside the repertoire data. Among a few hundred genotyped donors of the cohort, an average of approximately 230,000 unique TCR beta nucleotide sequences were sequenced per donor, around 18% of them non-productive. The study was designed to test whether signatures of past pathogen exposure could be identified by cataloging public T cell receptors. General study outcomes and caveats: The sequencing pipeline was judged likely to have produced a cluster of highly shared sequence variants as a technical artifact. A later genetic analysis associated a missense DCLRE1C variant with V-gene and J-gene trimming of TCR beta chains, and an independent cohort replicated the association. Most TCR sequences were seen in very few donors, while some public TCRs were found in many individuals. A further reported finding was that TCR beta sequences accurately predicted the HLA-A and HLA-B alleles for most subjects in the first cohort. Linkage disequilibrium might explain the correlated functional status among segregating V segments, but an unknown experimental factor could not be ruled out. Presence/absence analyses assumed roughly uniform sequencing depth across donors, an assumption that may not hold. A later analysis reported that several top co-occurrence clusters appeared linked to parvovirus B19, influenza, CMV and Epstein-Barr virus. A few of the identified cytomegalovirus-associated TCR beta chains were confirmed in vitro to be specific for cytomegalovirus antigens. CMV serostatus was the only immune exposure information available for the cohort. Strong co-occurrence of HLA alleles, especially DR and DQ, made assigning TCR associations to individual alleles difficult. The classifier was reported to diagnose cytomegalovirus status with high specificity and sensitivity in both the original and validation cohorts. A total of roughly 160 TCR beta chains were listed by the study as associated with cytomegalovirus. Some 16 rarely observed V segments, including chromosome 9 orphons, were excluded from the earlier analysis of several hundred of the donors because counts were too low. Specific HLA alleles were associated with roughly 17,000 TCR beta sequences at a false discovery rate of 0.05 in a later analysis. Because HLA typing was missing for some donors at each locus, association tests included only the typed subset. According to a later analysis, TCR association rates differed among HLA loci, with DRB1 alleles showing the most associated TCRs and HLA-C alleles showing the fewest. It was suggested by the authors that the approach could potentially be generalized to other disease states and immunological phenotypes. In a later analysis, HLA-associated TCR beta chains showed more clonal expansion and lower generation probabilities than non-associated chains that were equally common. In a later analysis, most CMV-associated TCR beta chains were found to appear HLA-restricted, with HLA associations seemingly driven largely by CMV exposure. In this cohort, only TCR beta chains were sequenced, and detectable features were limited by the absence of alpha or paired-chain data. A later genetic analysis reported fewer N-insertions in productive TCRs among donors in an Asian-associated ancestry cluster than the roughly 620-donor mean. Broadly in line with IMGT annotations, most TCR beta V segments showed up in productive rearrangements about 87% or about 30% of the time in an earlier analysis of several hundred of the donors.

The method was the immunoSEQ multiplex PCR assay. A mixture of 60 forward primers for TCR Vbeta segments and 13 reverse primers for TCR Jbeta segments was used in the multiplex PCR. Amplification of the CDR3 region of rearranged TCR beta genes was performed with a multiplex PCR assay on genomic DNA. Amplified TCR beta libraries were sequenced as 87-base-pair reads on the Illumina HiSeq System. The authors processed their data as follows. In a later analysis, tens of millions of unique TCR beta chains were counted across the 500 to 850 repertoires, and roughly 11 million of these chains were shared by at least two donors. To remove PCR and sequencing errors, raw reads were error-corrected and collapsed into unique sequences using a nearest-neighbor algorithm that merged closely related sequences. CDR3 sequences were aligned to IMGT reference sequences to assign V, D and J gene segments. For a sequence to be retained, a match of at least six nucleotides was required to both a V gene segment and a J gene segment. A rearrangement counted as productive if the CDR3 had no stop codons and remained in frame with V and J, and every other rearrangement counted as non-productive. Following IMGT convention, CDR3 was defined as the stretch from the second conserved V-encoded cysteine to the conserved J-encoded phenylalanine. In an earlier analysis of 550 to 650 of the donors, sequences lacking an unambiguous match to a single V gene segment were excluded. An earlier analysis of around 600 of the donors classified V segments as functional when productive rearrangements were above 56.7% and as segregating when the standard deviation between donors was above 5%. A statistical classification framework was built for diagnosing cytomegalovirus status from the catalog of TCR beta chain sequences. In a later analysis, V and J genes were assigned by comparing TCR nucleotide sequences against IMGT/GENE-DB human TR gene sequences. Using the TCRdist pipeline, a later analysis assigned CDR3 sequences along with most-parsimonious VDJ recombination scenarios. In a later analysis, every TCR beta chain was defined by the combination of its CDR3 amino acid sequence and its V-gene family, and reads without a unique V-gene family were dropped. A later analysis removed several hundred highly shared, low-generation-probability nucleotide sequences to deal with suspected cross-contamination and a sequencing artifact. For each public chain, a later analysis derived a clonal expansion index from normalized ranks of inferred template counts within each repertoire. In a later analysis, generation probabilities were computed using a VDJ recombination model fitted to out-of-frame rearrangements, and the results were checked against IGoR. Hypergeometric tests were used in a later analysis to score TCR-TCR, TCR-HLA and TCR-CMV co-occurrence, with a repertoire-size bias correction applied to the TCR pairs. In a later analysis, false discovery rates were estimated by permuting HLA or CMV assignments 20 times. A later analysis grouped co-occurring TCRs with DBSCAN, adding TCRdist sequence similarity when clustering within HLA-allele-positive subsets. Repertoires with fewer than 30,000 or more than 120,000 public chains, plus five repertoires with anomalous nucleotide sharing, were excluded from co-occurrence clustering. This is the immuneACCESS table as TCRdb keeps it, with only in-frame sequences that have V and J called. A part of the clones is gone; compared with another copy, unresolved V genes explain less than half, and the rest is unexplained. The D gene and trimming were derived from the DNA, and the V and J assignments and clone size from that table. Present in this sample are around 130,000 clones, about 79% of which were seen just once. Together, the top ten hold 2% to 3% of the sample.

The cohort was made up of 500 to 850 healthy bone marrow donors. Cohort members were all nominally healthy when sampled, although unrecorded immune exposures were likely present. The donor tested CMV seronegative, placing the donor among the 352 seronegative members of the cohort. Each donor provided a peripheral blood sample, and peripheral blood mononuclear cells were used for TCR beta sequencing. Genomic DNA extraction from the blood cell samples was performed with the Qiagen DNeasy Blood Extraction Kit. With respect to this clone: The antigen it binds to is not known. Within one base of it there is no much larger clone, and no base qualities were kept.

The material sequenced was PBMCs. This TCR was recovered from a man aged 45-60 years in good health and CMV-seronegative.

The bases are TGCGCCAGCATCCCCGGCAGCGGGGCAATATACACCGGGGAGCTGTTTTTT. Translated, it reads CASIPGSGAIYTGELFF. Recombination connected TRBV5-1 to TRBJ2-2; 7 junctional bases match TRBD2. V is trimmed back by 6 bases and J by 3 bases, and the junction contains 14 bases that no gene match accounts for. CDR1 SGHRS and CDR2 YFSETQ were looked up in the germline V gene. The CDR3 measures 17 amino acids from cysteine to phenylalanine. Only CDR3 DNA is held: 51 bases, read in frame from base 1.